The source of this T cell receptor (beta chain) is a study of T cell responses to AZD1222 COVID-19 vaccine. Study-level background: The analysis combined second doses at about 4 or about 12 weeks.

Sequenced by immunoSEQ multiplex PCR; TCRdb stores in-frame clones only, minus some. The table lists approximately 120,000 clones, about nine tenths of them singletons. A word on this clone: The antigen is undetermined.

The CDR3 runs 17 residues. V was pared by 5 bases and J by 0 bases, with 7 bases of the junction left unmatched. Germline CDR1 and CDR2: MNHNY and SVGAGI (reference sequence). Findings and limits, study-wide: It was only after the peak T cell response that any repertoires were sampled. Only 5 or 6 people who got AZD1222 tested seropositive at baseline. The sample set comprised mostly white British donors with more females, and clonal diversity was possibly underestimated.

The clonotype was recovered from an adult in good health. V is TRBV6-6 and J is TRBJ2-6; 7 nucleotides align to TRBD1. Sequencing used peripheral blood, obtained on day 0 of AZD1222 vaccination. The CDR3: CASSPGQRISGANVLTF. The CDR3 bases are TGTGCCAGCAGTCCGGGACAGCGGATCTCTGGGGCCAACGTCCTGACTTTC.